The next 14 T cell receptor beta chains were all read from a single sample in a study of blood T cell repertoires in COVID-19. The table came from immunoSEQ multiplex PCR; TCRdb's copy has only in-frame clones and leaves some out. This table holds tens of thousands of clones, less than 95% found once. The specimen was peripheral blood. The receptor set was obtained from a human donor with active COVID-19. The donor label of this sample is uncertain.

V usage is TRBV5-4 and J usage is TRBJ2-3; TRBD1 matches at 10 bases. Germline CDR1 reads SGHNT; CDR2 reads YYREEE (reference sequence). This CDR3 is 15 amino acids long. J gave up 5 bases and V 9 bases, and 12 bases lay outside the gene matches. CDR3 protein: CATLLRDRGGDTQYF. The CDR3 DNA reads as TGTGCCACGCTTCTTAGGGACAGGGGTGGAGATACGCAGTATTTT. The full variable domain, rest sourced from reference TRBV5-4 and TRBJ2-3, is ETGVTQSPTHLIKTRGQQVTLRCSSQSGHNTVSWYQQALGQGPQFIFQYYREEENGRGNFPPRFSGLQFPNYSSELNVNALELDDSALYLCATLLRDRGGDTQYFGPGTRLTVL.

Only one count was recorded for this clone. V is TRBV6-5 and J is TRBJ2-7; 11 positions match TRBD1. The CDR3 extends over 15 amino acids. Germline CDR1 MNHEY, CDR2 SVGAGI. The trim removed 2 bases at V and 2 bases at J, leaving 2 bases unmatched. In DNA, the CDR3 is TGTGCCAGCAGTTACACGGGACAGGGGGCCTACGAGCAGTACTTC. Its translation: CASSYTGQGAYEQYF.

CDR3 sequence reads: CASSPLMVQGKDLYEQYF. In nucleotides, the CDR3 is TGTGCCAGCTCACCACTAATGGTACAGGGAAAGGATTTGTACGAGCAGTACTTC. This rearrangement joins TRBV18 to TRBJ2-7; D may be TRBD1 (6 bases). Germline V gene lookup returns CDR1 KGHSH and CDR2 LQKENI. This CDR3 has 18 residues. Trimming pared 1 base from V and 4 bases from J, leaving 23 bases between.

The count of this clone is one. The gene calls are TRBV24-1 and TRBJ2-2, with D perhaps TRBD2 (6 bases). Germline loops: CDR1 KGHDR, CDR2 SFDVKD. V was pared by 3 bases and J by 0 bases, with 10 bases between. This CDR3 comprises 16 residues. CDR3 DNA: TGTGCCACCAGTGATGGGAGGCCAGCGAACACCGGGGAGCTGTTTTTT. Its protein product is CATSDGRPANTGELFF.

The rearrangement uses TRBV28 and TRBJ1-1; D is unresolved. The V end was cut by 3 bases, the J end by 5 bases, with 13 bases between. Germline values: CDR1 MDHEN, CDR2 SYDVKM. There are 14 residues in the CDR3. CDR3 coding DNA: TGTGCCAGCAGTTTTCGGGGAATGGGGACTGAAGCTTTCTTT. Its protein product is CASSFRGMGTEAFF.

The V call is TRBV5-5, the J call TRBJ2-3; 7 nucleotides match TRBD2. Per germline, CDR1 SGHKS and CDR2 YYEKEE (reference sequence). Germline trimming cut 1 base from V and 4 bases from J; bases unmatched to any gene: 3. The CDR3 contains 14 residues. This chain's CDR3 is CASSLRLAPDTQYF. CDR3 in DNA: TGTGCCAGCAGCTTGAGACTAGCTCCAGATACGCAGTATTTT.

The V and J genes are TRBV3-1 (or the pseudogene TRBV3-2) and TRBJ1-3; D uncertain. The CDR3 runs 14 residues. V was cut by 0 bases and J by 8 bases, with 11 bases left in between. CDR1 and CDR2 from the germline V gene are LGHDT and YNNKEL (reference sequence). The CDR3 loop is CASSQEVPEDTIYF. The DNA of the CDR3 is TGTGCCAGCAGCCAAGAGGTTCCAGAGGACACCATATATTTT.

The rearrangement joins TRBV6-2 or TRBV6-3 to TRBJ2-3; 9 bases are a match to TRBD1. The length of the CDR3 is 16 residues. V lost 2 bases and J lost 13; bases outside the gene matches: 16. Germline lookup yields CDR1 MNHEY and CDR2 SVGEGT. This CDR3 is CASSYPNPGQGMREYF. The CDR3 nucleotides are TGTGCCAGCAGTTACCCTAATCCGGGACAGGGAATGAGAGAGTATTTT.

The gene calls are TRBV20-1 and TRBJ2-3; 11 nucleotides agree with TRBD2. The germline V gene encodes CDR1 DFQATT and CDR2 SNEGSKA (reference sequence). Trimming at V came to 3 bases and at J to 2 bases, leaving 7 bases not matched to a gene. The CDR3 has 16 amino acids. CDR3 DNA: TGCAGTGCTAGTCTTGCTAGCGGGGGGATCACAGATACGCAGTATTTT. It encodes CSASLASGGITDTQYF.

The gene calls are TRBV3-1 (or the pseudogene TRBV3-2) and TRBJ1-1; a weak D match, TRBD1 (6 bases). Trimming cost V 2 bases and J 1 base, with 14 bases left between them. In germline, CDR1 is LGHDT, CDR2 YNNKEL (reference sequence). The CDR3 consists of 16 residues. CDR3 coding DNA: TGTGCCAGCAGCCAAAATACCGGGACAACGAACACTGAAGCTTTCTTT. It is translated as CASSQNTGTTNTEAFF.

V gene TRBV28 combines with J gene TRBJ2-7, with 7 bases that match TRBD1. Germline V lookup: CDR1 MDHEN, CDR2 SYDVKM. The CDR3 runs to 15 residues. J was trimmed by 4 bases and V by 6 bases; bases with no gene match: 12. In DNA form, the CDR3 reads TGTGCCAGCAGCAGCCGGGACAGAGACGGGTACGAGCAGTACTTC. It is translated as CASSSRDRDGYEQYF.

The V and J genes are TRBV6-5 and TRBJ2-1; TRBD2 agrees at 9 bases. V shed 10 bases and J 0 bases; nucleotides not matched to a gene: 4. CDR3 length equals 14 residues. From germline, CDR1 is MNHEY and CDR2 SVGAGI. Here the CDR3 DNA reads TGTGCCATTTCTAGCGGGGACTCCTACAATGAGCAGTTCTTC. Its protein is CAISSGDSYNEQFF.

The genes are TRBV2 and TRBJ1-2; TRBD1 aligns across 9 bases. This CDR3 is built from 17 residues. The germline V gene encodes CDR1 SNHLY and CDR2 FYNNEI. Trimming took 0 bases from V and 7 from J; bases not matched to a gene: 12. The CDR3 nucleotides are TGTGCCAGCAGTGAAGCGCAACGGACCGGGACAGGGATTGGCTACACCTTC. Amino acids: CASSEAQRTGTGIGYTF.

This clone was observed a single time. This chain connects TRBV5-4 to TRBJ2-7; D gene unclear. The germline CDR1 and CDR2 sequences are SGHNT and YYREEE (reference sequence). This CDR3 contains 14 residues. V lost 0 bases and J lost 6, with 13 bases in between. CDR3 sequence: CASSLVQDGFEQYF. The CDR3 DNA sequence: TGTGCCAGCAGCTTGGTCCAGGATGGATTCGAGCAGTACTTC.